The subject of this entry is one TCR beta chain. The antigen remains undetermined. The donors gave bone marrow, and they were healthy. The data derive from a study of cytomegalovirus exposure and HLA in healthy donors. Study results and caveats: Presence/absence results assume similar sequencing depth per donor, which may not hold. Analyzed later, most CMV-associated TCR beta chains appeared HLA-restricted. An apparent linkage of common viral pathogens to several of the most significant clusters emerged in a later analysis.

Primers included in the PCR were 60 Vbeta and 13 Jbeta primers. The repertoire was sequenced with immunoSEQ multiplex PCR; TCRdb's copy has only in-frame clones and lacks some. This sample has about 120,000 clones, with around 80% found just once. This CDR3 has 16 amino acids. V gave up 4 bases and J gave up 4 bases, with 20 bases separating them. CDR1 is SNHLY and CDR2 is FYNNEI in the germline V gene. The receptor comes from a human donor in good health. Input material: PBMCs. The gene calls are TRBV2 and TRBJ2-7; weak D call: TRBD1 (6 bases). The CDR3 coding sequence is TGTGCCAGCAGTGGGGGGCTTTGGGTGGGGCAGTACGAGCAGTACTTC. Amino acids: CASSGGLWVGQYEQYF. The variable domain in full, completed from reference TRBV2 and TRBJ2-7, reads EPEVTQTPSHQVTQMGQEVILRCVPISNHLYFYWYRQILGQKVEFLVSFYNNEISEKSEIFDDQFSVERPDGSNFTLKIRSTKLEDSAMYFCASSGGLWVGQYEQYFGPGTRLTVT.